The entry below gives a single T cell receptor (beta chain) sequence along with its context. What it recognizes is unknown. This CDR3 is missing its conserved last phenylalanine or tryptophan, likely due to a read error. V lost 0 bases to trimming and J lost 3 bases; unmatched junction nucleotides: 4. CDR3 size: 15 residues. Germline V gene data show CDR1 as MNHEY and CDR2 as SVGAGI. These data are taken from a study of molecular identifiers for immune sequencing clone quantification. Findings of the study overall: Sizes of highly expanded clones could be underestimated through identical TCRs sharing a barcode.

TCRdb independently ran MiXCR on the PCR reads; one entry per CDR3 protein. The table lists 400,000 to 600,000 distinct CDR3 sequences, about a quarter of them singletons. The sequence came from a human donor in good health. Some libraries in this study had Jurkat cell RNA spiked in. Sequencing was done on a sample of naive CD8+ T cells from blood, with Jurkat cell RNA spiked in. Specified subset: FACS-sorted CD8+CD4-CCR7+CD45RA+ naive T cells. The chain employs TRBV6-5 and TRBJ2-7; 8 nucleotides match TRBD1. In nucleotides, the CDR3 is TGTGCCAGCAGTTACTCGGGGACAGGTAGCTACGAGCAGTACATC. It encodes CASSYSGTGSYEQYI.